This entry concerns a single T cell receptor beta chain. These data belong to a study of blood T cell repertoires in COVID-19. Study details: Nucleic acid was either cDNA or gDNA, and it came from T cells, B-cell-depleted T cells, or PBMCs.

This CDR3 spans 15 amino acids. Trimming took 5 bases from V and 3 from J, leaving 17 bases between them. Germline V lookup: CDR1 SGHNT, CDR2 YYREEE (reference sequence). Source study methods: Reference gene primers were amplified, and this amplification served to estimate nucleated cell counts. The assay was immunoSEQ multiplex PCR, and TCRdb's table has in-frame clones only and misses some. That table gives V, J and clone size, and the DNA gave D and trimming. The sample has about 150,000 clones; roughly 77% are singletons. During active infection, Seattle patients enrolled and were then monitored through disease.

This TCR came from a woman aged 70 to 79 with COVID-19, enrolled during active disease. Material: peripheral blood. This sequence joins TRBV5-4 and TRBJ1-2, with D possibly TRBD1 on 5 matching bases. The CDR3 bases are TGTGCCAGCAGTCCCAACAGCGGAGGGGACTATGGCTACACCTTC. Encoded protein: CASSPNSGGDYGYTF.